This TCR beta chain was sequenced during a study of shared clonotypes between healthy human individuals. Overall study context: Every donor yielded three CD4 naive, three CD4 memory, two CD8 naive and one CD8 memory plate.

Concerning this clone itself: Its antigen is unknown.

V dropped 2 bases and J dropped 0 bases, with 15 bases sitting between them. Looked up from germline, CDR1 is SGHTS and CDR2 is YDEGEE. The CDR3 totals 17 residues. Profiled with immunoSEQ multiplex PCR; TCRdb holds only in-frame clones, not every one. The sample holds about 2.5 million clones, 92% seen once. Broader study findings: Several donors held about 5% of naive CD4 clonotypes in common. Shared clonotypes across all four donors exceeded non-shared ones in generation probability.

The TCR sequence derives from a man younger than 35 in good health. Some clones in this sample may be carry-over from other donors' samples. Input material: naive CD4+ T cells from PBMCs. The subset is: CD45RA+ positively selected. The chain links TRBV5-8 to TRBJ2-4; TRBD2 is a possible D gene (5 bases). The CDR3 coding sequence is TGTGCCAGCAGCTTTGGGAGTAGAGAGCTAGCCAAAAACATTCAGTACTTC. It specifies CASSFGSRELAKNIQYF.